These T cell receptor beta chains were read from a single sample in a study of T-cell reconstitution after alpha-beta-depleted transplantation in children. TCRdb re-called the PCR reads with MiXCR, one entry per CDR3 protein. The sample holds about 980,000 distinct CDR3 sequences, less than 30% seen once. Here the sequenced sample was PBMCs, mostly from graft donor cells, taken 360 days after TCRalphabeta/CD19-depleted stem cell transplant. All receptors derive from a boy under three years old who had a stem cell transplant for SCID, so the T cells may come from the graft donor. The CDR3 runs from the conserved cysteine through the conserved F or W. A D gene is named only where the DNA matches it firmly. Only some rows state a clone size, as once, few, many or a class for expanded clones.

abundance: NA; d_gene: NA; v_gene: TRBV2; j_gene: TRBJ2-7; CDR3nt: TGTGCCAGCAGCGTTACGGGATCCTTCTCCTACGAGCAGTACTTC; CDR3aa: CASSVTGSFSYEQYF
abundance: NA; d_gene: NA; v_gene: TRBV29-1; j_gene: TRBJ2-3; CDR3nt: TGCAGCGTTGCGTTTCCGGGGGGCCCCATGTTCACAGATACGCAGTATTTT; CDR3aa: CSVAFPGGPMFTDTQYF
abundance: NA; d_gene: TRBD2; v_gene: TRBV12-3/TRBV12-4; j_gene: TRBJ2-2; CDR3nt: TGTGCCAGCAGATGGGGACTAGTCGCCGGGGAGCTGTTTTTT; CDR3aa: CASRWGLVAGELFF
abundance: NA; d_gene: NA; v_gene: TRBV9; j_gene: TRBJ1-5; CDR3nt: TGTGCCAGCAGCGTAGGGACACCCGGATGGAATAGCAATCAGCCCCAGCATTTT; CDR3aa: CASSVGTPGWNSNQPQHF
abundance: NA; d_gene: NA; v_gene: TRBV20-1; j_gene: TRBJ2-3; CDR3nt: TGCAGTGCCCACGTGGGGGTCACAGATACGCAGTATTTT; CDR3aa: CSAHVGVTDTQYF
abundance: NA; d_gene: NA; v_gene: TRBV7-2; j_gene: TRBJ2-5; CDR3nt: TGTGCCAGCAGCTTAGTAGGAACTACCAAAGAGACCCAGTACTTC; CDR3aa: CASSLVGTTKETQYF
abundance: many; d_gene: NA; v_gene: TRBV28; j_gene: TRBJ2-7; CDR3nt: TGTGCCAGCATAGCAGGGGCAGTTTCGGGGTCTTCCTACGAGCAGTACTTC; CDR3aa: CASIAGAVSGSSYEQYF
abundance: few; d_gene: NA; v_gene: TRBV24-1; j_gene: TRBJ1-2; CDR3nt: TGTGCCACCAGTGACCCAATAGTTTGGGGGAAGGACTATGGCTACACCTTC; CDR3aa: CATSDPIVWGKDYGYTF
abundance: NA; d_gene: TRBD1; v_gene: TRBV7-2; j_gene: TRBJ2-5; CDR3nt: TGTGCCAGCAGCTCTGGGACAGTTCTTTCCTCAGAGACCCAGTACTTC; CDR3aa: CASSSGTVLSSETQYF
abundance: NA; d_gene: NA; v_gene: TRBV20-1; j_gene: TRBJ2-7; CDR3nt: TGCAGTGCTAGTGGGTCAACCTACGAGCAGTACTTC; CDR3aa: CSASGSTYEQYF
abundance: NA; d_gene: NA; v_gene: TRBV7-8; j_gene: TRBJ2-1; CDR3nt: TGTGCCAGCAGCCCCCGAGGGGGGCGGGGGCCGAGGGATGAGCAGTTCTTC; CDR3aa: CASSPRGGRGPRDEQFF
abundance: NA; d_gene: TRBD2; v_gene: TRBV28; j_gene: TRBJ2-3; CDR3nt: TGTGCCAGCAGTTTAATCAGCGGGGGGAGATCAGATACGCAGTATTTT; CDR3aa: CASSLISGGRSDTQYF
abundance: few; d_gene: NA; v_gene: TRBV7-9; j_gene: TRBJ1-3; CDR3nt: TGTGCCACCGCCCGGGGCTCTGGAAACACCATATATTTT; CDR3aa: CATARGSGNTIYF
abundance: NA; d_gene: NA; v_gene: TRBV7-2; j_gene: TRBJ2-7; CDR3nt: TGTGCCAGCAGCTTTAACTGGAGCAGAAACCATAACGAGCAGTACTTC; CDR3aa: CASSFNWSRNHNEQYF
abundance: few; d_gene: NA; v_gene: TRBV5-1; j_gene: TRBJ2-2; CDR3nt: TGCGCCAGCCAGATTGGGGGCGAGGCCGGGGAGCTGTTTTTT; CDR3aa: CASQIGGEAGELFF
abundance: few; d_gene: NA; v_gene: TRBV2; j_gene: TRBJ2-2; CDR3nt: TGTGCCAGCAATTTACCCCCGAACACCGGGGAGCTGTTTTTT; CDR3aa: CASNLPPNTGELFF
abundance: NA; d_gene: NA; v_gene: TRBV6-5; j_gene: TRBJ1-2; CDR3nt: TGTGCCACCTACCGTCCTTTGAGGGCTAACTATGGCTACACCTTC; CDR3aa: CATYRPLRANYGYTF
abundance: NA; d_gene: NA; v_gene: TRBV5-1; j_gene: TRBJ1-1; CDR3nt: TGCGCCAGCCAAACAGGGTCCCTAAGGAACACTGAAGCTTTCTTT; CDR3aa: CASQTGSLRNTEAFF
abundance: few; d_gene: TRBD1; v_gene: TRBV5-1; j_gene: TRBJ2-2; CDR3nt: TGCGCCAGCAGCCGTAGTCCGACAGGGCAAGTCGCGAACACCGGGGAGCTGTTTTTT; CDR3aa: CASSRSPTGQVANTGELFF
abundance: NA; d_gene: NA; v_gene: TRBV5-6; j_gene: TRBJ2-1; CDR3nt: TGTGCCAGCAGCTTACGAGACCTGGACAATGAGCAGTTCTTC; CDR3aa: CASSLRDLDNEQFF
abundance: few; d_gene: TRBD2; v_gene: TRBV27; j_gene: TRBJ2-7; CDR3nt: TGTGCCAGCAGCCCGGGACTAGCGGTCTACGAGCAGTACTTC; CDR3aa: CASSPGLAVYEQYF
abundance: NA; d_gene: NA; v_gene: TRBV11-1; j_gene: TRBJ2-1; CDR3nt: TGTGCCAGCACGTTTGGGGCCTACAATGAGCAGTTCTTC; CDR3aa: CASTFGAYNEQFF
abundance: many; d_gene: NA; v_gene: TRBV20-1; j_gene: TRBJ1-5; CDR3nt: TGCAGTGCTAGAGAGTCGGGGTTGGGGAATCAGCCCCAGCATTTT; CDR3aa: CSARESGLGNQPQHF
abundance: few; d_gene: NA; v_gene: TRBV6-5; j_gene: TRBJ2-2; CDR3nt: TGTGCCAGCAGTTGGCTCGGGGAGCTGTTTTTT; CDR3aa: CASSWLGELFF
abundance: NA; d_gene: NA; v_gene: TRBV5-1; j_gene: TRBJ2-3; CDR3nt: TGCGCCAGCAGGCCTGCTGGGGCAGGGGGCACAGATACGCAGTATTTT; CDR3aa: CASRPAGAGGTDTQYF
abundance: NA; d_gene: TRBD2; v_gene: TRBV20-1; j_gene: TRBJ2-1; CDR3nt: TGCAGTGCCCCGACTAGCGGGGCGACGAGCTTGGAGTTCTTC; CDR3aa: CSAPTSGATSLEFF
abundance: NA; d_gene: NA; v_gene: TRBV5-1; j_gene: TRBJ2-2; CDR3nt: TGCGCCAGCAGCCCCCTAAAGACAGGCCCGAACACCGGGGAGCTGTTTTTT; CDR3aa: CASSPLKTGPNTGELFF
abundance: few; d_gene: NA; v_gene: TRBV29-1; j_gene: TRBJ2-7; CDR3nt: TGCAGCCGGGGAAACAGACAGACCTACGAGCAGTACTTC; CDR3aa: CSRGNRQTYEQYF
abundance: NA; d_gene: NA; v_gene: TRBV4-1; j_gene: TRBJ1-2; CDR3nt: TGCGCCAGCAGCCAGACGCCGGGGCTGGCGGATGGCTACACCTTC; CDR3aa: CASSQTPGLADGYTF
abundance: few; d_gene: TRBD2; v_gene: TRBV2; j_gene: TRBJ2-2; CDR3nt: TGTGCCAGCAGTGAAAACCGACTGGGACTAGCGGGGATCACCGGGGAGCTGTTTTTT; CDR3aa: CASSENRLGLAGITGELFF
abundance: few; d_gene: NA; v_gene: TRBV2; j_gene: TRBJ2-2; CDR3nt: TGTGCCAGCAGTGATCACGGCACCGGGGAGCTGTTTTTT; CDR3aa: CASSDHGTGELFF
abundance: NA; d_gene: NA; v_gene: TRBV9; j_gene: TRBJ2-7; CDR3nt: TGTGCCAGCAGCTACACACCCACCTACGAGCAGTACTTC; CDR3aa: CASSYTPTYEQYF
abundance: NA; d_gene: NA; v_gene: TRBV10-3; j_gene: TRBJ2-7; CDR3nt: TGTGCCATCAGTGAGCGGGGGTCCGGCACCTACGAGCAGTACTTC; CDR3aa: CAISERGSGTYEQYF
abundance: NA; d_gene: TRBD1; v_gene: TRBV5-6; j_gene: TRBJ2-7; CDR3nt: TGTGCCAGCAGCGGGGGACAGAACTACGAGCAGTACTTC; CDR3aa: CASSGGQNYEQYF
abundance: NA; d_gene: TRBD2; v_gene: TRBV11-2; j_gene: TRBJ2-3; CDR3nt: TGTGCCAGCAGCGGACGACTAGCGGGGGGGCCGGATACGCAGTATTTT; CDR3aa: CASSGRLAGGPDTQYF
abundance: NA; d_gene: NA; v_gene: TRBV7-8; j_gene: TRBJ2-5; CDR3nt: TGTGCCAGCAGCTCCCCTGGACAGACCCAAGAGACCCAGTACTTC; CDR3aa: CASSSPGQTQETQYF
abundance: NA; d_gene: NA; v_gene: TRBV9; j_gene: TRBJ2-3; CDR3nt: TGTGCCAGCAGCGTTCGGGCAGTCACAGATACGCAGTATTTT; CDR3aa: CASSVRAVTDTQYF
abundance: NA; d_gene: NA; v_gene: TRBV19; j_gene: TRBJ1-2; CDR3nt: TGTGCCAGTAGTATCGGGGAAAGGGGAGATGGCTACACCTTC; CDR3aa: CASSIGERGDGYTF
abundance: NA; d_gene: NA; v_gene: TRBV5-1; j_gene: TRBJ2-2; CDR3nt: TGCGCCAAGAACCGGGGGACAGAGAACACCGGGGAGCTGTTTTTT; CDR3aa: CAKNRGTENTGELFF
abundance: NA; d_gene: TRBD1; v_gene: TRBV7-9; j_gene: TRBJ1-2; CDR3nt: TGTGCCAGCAGCTTAGTCCGGGACAGACATGGCTACACCTTC; CDR3aa: CASSLVRDRHGYTF
abundance: few; d_gene: TRBD2; v_gene: TRBV20-1; j_gene: TRBJ2-3; CDR3nt: TGCAGTGCTAGTTTAGGCGGGGGGCCTTACACAGATACGCAGTATTTT; CDR3aa: CSASLGGGPYTDTQYF
abundance: NA; d_gene: TRBD2; v_gene: TRBV28; j_gene: TRBJ2-5; CDR3nt: TGTGCCAGCATATCCGGGGGGCAAGAGACCCAGTACTTC; CDR3aa: CASISGGQETQYF
abundance: NA; d_gene: TRBD2; v_gene: TRBV5-1; j_gene: TRBJ2-1; CDR3nt: TGCGCCAGCAGCCCTGGGACTAGCGGGGGGGGAAGGTTCTTC; CDR3aa: CASSPGTSGGGRFF
abundance: NA; d_gene: NA; v_gene: TRBV7-9; j_gene: TRBJ1-2; CDR3nt: TGTGCCAGCAGCTTAACCCAGACAGGCTATGGCTACACCTTC; CDR3aa: CASSLTQTGYGYTF
abundance: NA; d_gene: NA; v_gene: TRBV5-5; j_gene: TRBJ1-2; CDR3nt: TGTGCCAGCAGCTTGCCAGGGGGCTACACCTTC; CDR3aa: CASSLPGGYTF
abundance: many; d_gene: NA; v_gene: TRBV5-1; j_gene: TRBJ1-4; CDR3nt: TGCGCCAGCAGCTTTCGGGGGTCTAATGAAAAACTGTTTTTT; CDR3aa: CASSFRGSNEKLFF
abundance: few; d_gene: TRBD1; v_gene: TRBV7-6; j_gene: TRBJ1-6; CDR3nt: TGTGCCAGCAGCTTGAGGGAACAGGGGTCCAATTCACCCCTCCACTTT; CDR3aa: CASSLREQGSNSPLHF
abundance: NA; d_gene: NA; v_gene: TRBV6-2/TRBV6-3; j_gene: TRBJ2-5; CDR3nt: TGTGCCAGCAGTTACTGGGGGTACCAAGAGACCCAGTACTTC; CDR3aa: CASSYWGYQETQYF
abundance: few; d_gene: TRBD1; v_gene: TRBV24-1; j_gene: TRBJ1-5; CDR3nt: TGTGCCACCAGTGACTCGGGACAGCGGGACAATCAGCCCCAGCATTTT; CDR3aa: CATSDSGQRDNQPQHF
abundance: few; d_gene: NA; v_gene: TRBV29-1; j_gene: TRBJ1-2; CDR3nt: TGCAGCGTTGAAGAAGAGGGAGGGGGCTACACCTTC; CDR3aa: CSVEEEGGGYTF
abundance: few; d_gene: NA; v_gene: TRBV4-3; j_gene: TRBJ1-2; CDR3nt: TGCGCCAGCAGCCCACGACTTGGGTCGACTAACTATGGCTACACCTTC; CDR3aa: CASSPRLGSTNYGYTF
abundance: NA; d_gene: TRBD1; v_gene: TRBV5-1; j_gene: TRBJ2-7; CDR3nt: TGCGCCAGCAGCTTGTTTGAGGGGACAGGTCACGAGCAGTACTTC; CDR3aa: CASSLFEGTGHEQYF
abundance: few; d_gene: NA; v_gene: TRBV29-1; j_gene: TRBJ2-3; CDR3nt: TGCAGCGTTCAGAGGGCCACAGATACGCAGTATTTT; CDR3aa: CSVQRATDTQYF
abundance: once; d_gene: TRBD1; v_gene: TRBV5-1; j_gene: TRBJ1-1; CDR3nt: TGCGCCAGTGGGACAGGGTGGTTGGCTGAAGCTTTCTTT; CDR3aa: CASGTGWLAEAFF
abundance: few; d_gene: TRBD1; v_gene: TRBV20-1; j_gene: TRBJ1-1; CDR3nt: TGCAGTGCTAGACTTCGACAGGGGGACACTGAAGCTTTCTTT; CDR3aa: CSARLRQGDTEAFF
abundance: NA; d_gene: NA; v_gene: TRBV10-3; j_gene: TRBJ2-7; CDR3nt: TGTGCCATCAGTGAAAAAGGGGCCCGGTGGGGGCAGTACTTC; CDR3aa: CAISEKGARWGQYF